A selection of T cell receptor beta chains follows, all from one sample in a study of regulatory and conventional T cells in RAG deficiency. Sequencing was performed with immunoSEQ multiplex PCR; in TCRdb, only in-frame clones are kept and a portion is missing. The table lists 30,000 to 40,000 clones, approximately 89% of them singletons, with roughly 15% in the top ten. These records were also assigned to another study, of regulatory T cells.

Sequenced sample: CD8+ T cells sorted from blood. Receptor source: a human donor in good health. CDR3s include the opening cysteine and the closing phenylalanine or tryptophan. Each record gives: V gene, D gene, CDR3 length, clone size, J gene, CDR3 protein, CDR3 DNA. A D gene is named only where the DNA matches it firmly. Some rows mark clone size as missing; the rest say once, few, many or name a class of expanded clone.

V: TRBV18
D: TRBD1
length: 15
size: NA
J: TRBJ2-7
CDR3: CASSPQGQASYEQYF
DNA: TGTGCCAGCTCACCACAGGGACAGGCCTCCTACGAGCAGTACTTC

V: TRBV6-4
D: NA
length: 15
size: once
J: TRBJ1-5
CDR3: CASSEVSGDVGPQHF
DNA: TGTGCCAGCAGTGAAGTTTCCGGGGATGTTGGACCCCAGCATTTT

V: TRBV5-6
D: TRBD1
length: 15
size: NA
J: TRBJ1-2
CDR3: CASSWTGTGGCGYTF
DNA: TGTGCCAGCAGCTGGACCGGGACAGGGGGTTGCGGCTACACCTTC

V: TRBV11-2
D: NA
length: 13
size: NA
J: TRBJ1-3
CDR3: CASSAISGDTIYF
DNA: TGTGCCAGCAGCGCAATATCGGGGGACACCATATATTTT

V: TRBV6-5
D: NA
length: 16
size: NA
J: TRBJ1-3
CDR3: CASSYTKGGTGNTIYF
DNA: TGTGCCAGCAGTTACACCAAAGGGGGAACTGGAAACACCATATATTTT

V: TRBV27
D: NA
length: 13
size: NA
J: TRBJ2-1
CDR3: CASSRDWNNEQFF
DNA: TGTGCCAGCAGTCGGGACTGGAACAATGAGCAGTTCTTC

V: TRBV7-9
D: TRBD2
length: 15
size: NA
J: TRBJ2-1
CDR3: CASSLRGTSNNEQFF
DNA: TGTGCCAGCAGCTTACGTGGGACTAGCAACAATGAGCAGTTCTTC

V: TRBV28
D: NA
length: 15
size: once
J: TRBJ2-1
CDR3: CASSLPEFTYNEQFF
DNA: TGTGCCAGCAGCCTTCCAGAATTTACCTACAATGAGCAGTTCTTC

V: TRBV27
D: NA
length: 13
size: NA
J: TRBJ2-7
CDR3: CASSLNGDYEQYF
DNA: TGTGCCAGCAGTTTAAACGGGGACTACGAGCAGTACTTC

V: TRBV28
D: NA
length: 17
size: NA
J: TRBJ1-6
CDR3: CASTEGFRSSYNSPLHF
DNA: TGTGCCAGCACCGAGGGGTTCAGGAGCTCCTATAATTCACCCCTCCACTTT

V: TRBV28
D: NA
length: 15
size: NA
J: TRBJ1-6
CDR3: CASSLTDSNNSPLHF
DNA: TGTGCCAGCAGTTTAACGGACAGTAATAATTCACCCCTCCACTTT

V: TRBV4-1
D: NA
length: 15
size: NA
J: TRBJ2-5
CDR3: CASSQDPGAGETQYF
DNA: TGCGCCAGCAGCCAAGATCCGGGGGCGGGAGAGACCCAGTACTTC

V: TRBV5-1
D: NA
length: 14
size: NA
J: TRBJ2-1
CDR3: CASSLIDSAYEQFF
DNA: TGCGCCAGCAGCTTAATCGACTCCGCATATGAGCAGTTCTTC

V: TRBV5-1
D: NA
length: 13
size: NA
J: TRBJ1-2
CDR3: CASSFMSSWGYTF
DNA: TGCGCCAGCAGCTTTATGTCGAGCTGGGGCTACACCTTC

V: TRBV5-3
D: NA
length: 12
size: once
J: TRBJ2-7
CDR3: CASSTTGKEQYF
DNA: TGTGCCAGCAGCACCACAGGGAAGGAGCAGTACTTC

V: TRBV7-9
D: TRBD1
length: 17
size: once
J: TRBJ1-2
CDR3: CASSSSTGGWSIYGYTF
DNA: TGTGCCAGCAGCTCATCGACAGGGGGCTGGTCGATCTATGGCTACACCTTC

V: TRBV27
D: TRBD1
length: 15
size: NA
J: TRBJ1-6
CDR3: CASSPTQGTGGTLHF
DNA: TGTGCCAGCAGCCCGACACAGGGGACCGGAGGGACCCTCCACTTT

V: TRBV12-5
D: TRBD1
length: 13
size: NA
J: TRBJ2-1
CDR3: CASGLGRDSEQFF
DNA: TGTGCTAGTGGTTTGGGTAGGGACAGTGAGCAGTTCTTC

V: TRBV7-3
D: TRBD1
length: 14
size: NA
J: TRBJ1-1
CDR3: CASSLLGTGGPAFF
DNA: TGTGCCAGCAGCTTATTGGGGACAGGGGGCCCAGCTTTCTTT

V: TRBV5-1
D: NA
length: 15
size: NA
J: TRBJ2-1
CDR3: CASSPSGASSNEQFF
DNA: TGCGCCAGCAGCCCATCGGGAGCTAGCAGCAATGAGCAGTTCTTC

V: TRBV27
D: NA
length: 16
size: NA
J: TRBJ2-3
CDR3: CASRKTTQGWADTQYF
DNA: TGTGCCAGCAGAAAGACGACACAGGGTTGGGCAGATACGCAGTATTTT

V: TRBV9
D: TRBD1
length: 14
size: NA
J: TRBJ2-5
CDR3: CASSVQGAIETQYF
DNA: TGTGCCAGCAGCGTACAGGGGGCGATCGAGACCCAGTACTTC